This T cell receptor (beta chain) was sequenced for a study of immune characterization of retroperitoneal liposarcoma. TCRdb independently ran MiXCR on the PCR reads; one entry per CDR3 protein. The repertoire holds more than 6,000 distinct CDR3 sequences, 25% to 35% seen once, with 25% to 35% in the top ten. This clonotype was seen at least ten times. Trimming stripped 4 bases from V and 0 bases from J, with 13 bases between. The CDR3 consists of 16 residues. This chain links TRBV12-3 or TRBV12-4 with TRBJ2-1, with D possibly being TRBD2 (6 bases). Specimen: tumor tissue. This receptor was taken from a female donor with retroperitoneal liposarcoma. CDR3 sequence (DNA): TGTGCCAGCAGTTGGCTAGCGACCCGCTCCTACAATGAGCAGTTCTTC. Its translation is CASSWLATRSYNEQFF.